The clone carrying this T cell receptor beta chain was seen at least ten times. Antigen: not known. This sample stems from a study of regulatory T cells in long-lasting Graves disease. Study findings and constraints: TCR diversity was lower in persistent than newly diagnosed Graves' disease.

The sample's time point: newly diagnosed GD, antithyroid drugs for less than 3 months. With RNA extracted from PBMCs as input, the TCR library was made. Per germline, CDR1 SNHLY and CDR2 FYNNEI. V lost 7 bases and J lost 9, with 7 bases in between. CDR3 length: 10 amino acids. Researchers made TCR beta libraries by using iRepertoire HTBI primers and running Arm-PCR on CDR3 regions. TCRdb fed the multiplex PCR reads into MiXCR, producing one record per CDR3 protein. The sample consists of about 620,000 distinct CDR3 sequences, approximately 15% of them appearing once. These same records also appear under a second study, on T cells in Graves' hyperthyroidism and ophthalmopathy. According to that study: Diagnosing involved the use of clinical symptoms, serum thyroxine and TRAb, thyroid ultrasound and orbital computed tomography. Using the HTBI primer set, a first-round RT-PCR was run on the TCR CDR3. Ophthalmopathy prediction by the model preceded onset by a median about 6 months.

The rearrangement joins TRBV2 to TRBJ2-1; D remains unclear. The starting material was peripheral blood mononuclear cells (PBMCs), obtained at new diagnosis, from a patient treated with antithyroid drugs. The TCR comes from a woman in her twenties or thirties with Graves disease. The CDR3 region is CASISAEQFF. The CDR3 nucleotides read TGTGCCAGCATCTCCGCTGAGCAGTTCTTC. Based on the CDR3 plus reference TRBV2 and TRBJ2-1, the full variable domain is EPEVTQTPSHQVTQMGQEVILRCVPISNHLYFYWYRQILGQKVEFLVSFYNNEISEKSEIFDDQFSVERPDGSNFTLKIRSTKLEDSAMYFCASISAEQFFGPGTRLTVL.